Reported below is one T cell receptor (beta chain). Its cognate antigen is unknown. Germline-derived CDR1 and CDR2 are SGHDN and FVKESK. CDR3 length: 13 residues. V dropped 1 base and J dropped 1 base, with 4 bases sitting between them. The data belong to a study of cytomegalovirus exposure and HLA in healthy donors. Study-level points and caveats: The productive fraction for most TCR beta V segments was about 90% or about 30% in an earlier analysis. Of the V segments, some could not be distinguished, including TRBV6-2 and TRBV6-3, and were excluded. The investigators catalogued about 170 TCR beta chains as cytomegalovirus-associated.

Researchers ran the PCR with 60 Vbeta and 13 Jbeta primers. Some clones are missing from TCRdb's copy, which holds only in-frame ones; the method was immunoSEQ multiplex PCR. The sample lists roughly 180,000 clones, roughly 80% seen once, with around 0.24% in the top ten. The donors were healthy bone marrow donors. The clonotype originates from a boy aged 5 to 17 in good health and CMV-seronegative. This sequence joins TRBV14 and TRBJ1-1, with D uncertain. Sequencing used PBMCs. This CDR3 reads CASSQGGNTEAFF. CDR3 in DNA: TGTGCCAGCAGCCAAGGAGGGAACACTGAAGCTTTCTTT.